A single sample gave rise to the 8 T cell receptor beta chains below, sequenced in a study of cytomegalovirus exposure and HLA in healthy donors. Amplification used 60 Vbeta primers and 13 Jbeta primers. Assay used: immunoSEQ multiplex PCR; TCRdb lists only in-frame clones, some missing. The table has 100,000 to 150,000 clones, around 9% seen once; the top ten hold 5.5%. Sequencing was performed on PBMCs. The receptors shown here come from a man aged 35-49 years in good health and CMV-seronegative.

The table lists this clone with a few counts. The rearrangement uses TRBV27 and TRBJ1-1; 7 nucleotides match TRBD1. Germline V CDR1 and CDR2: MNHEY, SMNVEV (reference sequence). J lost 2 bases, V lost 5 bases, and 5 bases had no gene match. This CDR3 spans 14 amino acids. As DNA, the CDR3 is TGTGCCAGCAGTCCCCGACAGGGTAACACTGAAGCTTTCTTT. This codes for CASSPRQGNTEAFF.

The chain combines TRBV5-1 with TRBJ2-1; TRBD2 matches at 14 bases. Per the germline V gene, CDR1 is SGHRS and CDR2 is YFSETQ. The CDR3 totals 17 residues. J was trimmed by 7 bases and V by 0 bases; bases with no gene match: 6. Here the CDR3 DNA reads TGCGCCAGCAGCTTGGGACTAGCGGGGGGGCCGGTGAATGAGCAGTTCTTC. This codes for CASSLGLAGGPVNEQFF.

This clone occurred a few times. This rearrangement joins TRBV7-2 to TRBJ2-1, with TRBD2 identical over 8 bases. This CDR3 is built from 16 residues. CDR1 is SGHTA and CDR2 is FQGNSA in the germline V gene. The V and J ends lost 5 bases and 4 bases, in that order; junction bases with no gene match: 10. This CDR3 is CASSRSTSGLYNEQFF. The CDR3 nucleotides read TGTGCCAGCAGCCGCTCAACTAGCGGACTATACAATGAGCAGTTCTTC.

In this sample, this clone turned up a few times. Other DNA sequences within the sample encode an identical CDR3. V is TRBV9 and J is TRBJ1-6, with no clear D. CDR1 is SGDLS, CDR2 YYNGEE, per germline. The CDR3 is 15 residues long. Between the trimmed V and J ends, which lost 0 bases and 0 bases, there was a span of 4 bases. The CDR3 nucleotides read TGTGCCAGCAGCGTAGGCAGCTCCTATAATTCACCCCTCCACTTT. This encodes CASSVGSSYNSPLHF.

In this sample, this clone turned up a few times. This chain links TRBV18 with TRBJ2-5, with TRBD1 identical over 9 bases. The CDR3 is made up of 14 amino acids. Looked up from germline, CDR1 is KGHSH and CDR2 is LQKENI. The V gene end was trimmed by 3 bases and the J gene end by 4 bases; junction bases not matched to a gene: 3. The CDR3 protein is CASSPDRGPETQYF. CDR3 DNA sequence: TGTGCCAGCTCACCGGACAGGGGCCCAGAGACCCAGTACTTC. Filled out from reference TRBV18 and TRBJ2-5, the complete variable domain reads NAGVMQNPRHLVRRRGQEARLRCSPMKGHSHVYWYRQLPEEGLKFMVYLQKENIIDESGMPKERFSAEFPKEGPSILRIQQVVRGDSAAYFCASSPDRGPETQYFGPGTRLLVL.

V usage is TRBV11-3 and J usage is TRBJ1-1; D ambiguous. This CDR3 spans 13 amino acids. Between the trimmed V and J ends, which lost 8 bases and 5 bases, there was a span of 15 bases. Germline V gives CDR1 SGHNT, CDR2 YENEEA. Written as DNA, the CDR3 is TGTGCCAGCGCCGCCCGGGCGGGGACTGAAGCTTTCTTT. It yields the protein CASAARAGTEAFF. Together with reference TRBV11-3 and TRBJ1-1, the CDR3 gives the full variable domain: EAGVVQSPRYKIIEKKQPVAFWCNPISGHNTLYWYLQNLGQGPELLIRYENEEAVDDSQLPKDRFSAERLKGVDSTLKIQPAELGDSAVYLCASAARAGTEAFFGQGTRLTVV.

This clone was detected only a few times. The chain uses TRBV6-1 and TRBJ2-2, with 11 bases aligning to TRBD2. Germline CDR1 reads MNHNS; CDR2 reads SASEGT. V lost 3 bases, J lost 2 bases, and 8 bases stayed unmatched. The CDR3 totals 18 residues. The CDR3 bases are TGTGCCAGCAGTGACGCGATTAGCGGGGGGGCCAACACCGGGGAGCTGTTTTTT. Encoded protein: CASSDAISGGANTGELFF.

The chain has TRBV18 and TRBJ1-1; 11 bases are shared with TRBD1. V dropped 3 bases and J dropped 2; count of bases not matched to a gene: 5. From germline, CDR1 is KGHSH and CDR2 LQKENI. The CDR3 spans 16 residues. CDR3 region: CASSPRGTGGNTEAFF. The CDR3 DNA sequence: TGTGCCAGCTCACCCCGGGGGACAGGGGGAAACACTGAAGCTTTCTTT.